Sequencing of this TCR beta chain was carried out in a study of T cell changes during pregnancy in multiple sclerosis. Here immunoSEQ multiplex PCR was the method, and the copy in TCRdb shows in-frame clones only, minus some. The table includes tens of thousands of clones, roughly 88% detected once. CDR3 size: 17 residues. The junction had 11 bases not matched to a gene; V was cut back by 3 bases and J by 4 bases. The chain recombines TRBV5-7 with TRBJ2-1, with 9 bases identical to TRBD1. TRBV5-7 is annotated as an ORF whose role is uncertain. The clonotype was recovered from a female donor in good health, enrolled as a control in a pregnancy study. Sequences were derived from peripheral blood, sampled after pregnancy. The CDR3 nucleotides read TGTGCCAGCAGCTGTCCCGGGACAGGGATCCCGTACAATGAGCAGTTCTTC. Protein: CASSCPGTGIPYNEQFF.